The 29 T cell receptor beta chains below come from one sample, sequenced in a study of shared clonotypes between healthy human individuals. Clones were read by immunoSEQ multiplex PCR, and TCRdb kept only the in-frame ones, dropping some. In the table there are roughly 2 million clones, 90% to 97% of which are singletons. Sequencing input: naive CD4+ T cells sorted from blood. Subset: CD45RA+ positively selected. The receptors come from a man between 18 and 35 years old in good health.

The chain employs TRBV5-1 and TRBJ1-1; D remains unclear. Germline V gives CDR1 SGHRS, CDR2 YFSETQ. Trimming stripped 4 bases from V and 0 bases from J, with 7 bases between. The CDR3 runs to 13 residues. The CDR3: CASSGGMNTEAFF. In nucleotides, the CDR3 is TGCGCCAGCAGCGGCGGCATGAACACTGAAGCTTTCTTT.

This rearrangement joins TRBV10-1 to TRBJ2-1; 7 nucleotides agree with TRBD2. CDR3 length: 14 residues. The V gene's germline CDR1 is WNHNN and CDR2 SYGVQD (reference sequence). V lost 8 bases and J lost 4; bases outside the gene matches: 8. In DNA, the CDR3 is TGCGCCAGCTCTATGGGCGGGAGTTACAATGAGCAGTTCTTC. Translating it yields CASSMGGSYNEQFF.

CDR3 sequence (DNA): TGCGCCAGCAGCTTGCCAAGGAACACCGGGGAGCTGTTTTTT. As protein: CASSLPRNTGELFF. The chain couples TRBV5-1 to TRBJ2-2; D is ambiguous. Trimming removed 1 base at V and 1 base at J, with 5 bases between. Per the germline V gene, CDR1 is SGHRS and CDR2 is YFSETQ. This CDR3 is built from 14 residues.

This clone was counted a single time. The CDR3 DNA reads TGTGCCAGCAGGGACAGGTATAACACTGAAGCTTTCTTT. Amino acid sequence: CASRDRYNTEAFF. The V and J genes are TRBV6-5 and TRBJ1-1, with 7 nucleotides matching TRBD1. The CDR3 extends over 13 amino acids. J gave up 2 bases and V 6 bases, and 3 bases lay outside the gene matches. Looked up from germline, CDR1 is MNHEY and CDR2 is SVGAGI.

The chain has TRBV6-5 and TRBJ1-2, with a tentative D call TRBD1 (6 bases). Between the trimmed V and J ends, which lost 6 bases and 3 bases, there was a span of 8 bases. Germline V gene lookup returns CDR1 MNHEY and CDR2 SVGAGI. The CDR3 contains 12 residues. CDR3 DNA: TGTGCCAGCAGCCGACAGGACTATGGCTACACCTTC. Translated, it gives CASSRQDYGYTF.

CDR3 sequence: CASSVGRGGETNSPLHF. CDR3 nucleotide sequence: TGTGCCAGCAGCGTGGGCAGAGGGGGAGAAACTAATTCACCCCTCCACTTT. The chain uses TRBV9 and TRBJ1-6, with a weak D call TRBD1 (6 bases). V lost 2 bases and J lost 6, with 18 bases in between. This CDR3 region has 17 residues. The germline V gene has CDR1 SGDLS and CDR2 YYNGEE.

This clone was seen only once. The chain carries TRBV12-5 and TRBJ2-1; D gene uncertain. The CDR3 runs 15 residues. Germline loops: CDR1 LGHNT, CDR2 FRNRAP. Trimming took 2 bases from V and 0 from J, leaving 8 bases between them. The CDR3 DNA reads TGTGCTAGTGGTTTGCCCAGAAGCTCCTACAATGAGCAGTTCTTC. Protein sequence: CASGLPRSSYNEQFF.

This CDR3 reads CSVNGQGARETQYF. CDR3 in DNA: TGCAGCGTTAATGGGCAGGGGGCGCGGGAGACCCAGTACTTC. The chain joins TRBV29-1 to TRBJ2-5; TRBD1 aligns across 8 bases. The CDR3 is made up of 14 amino acids. J gave up 5 bases and V 5 bases, and 10 bases lay outside the gene matches. Germline V CDR1 and CDR2: SQVTM, ANQGSEA.

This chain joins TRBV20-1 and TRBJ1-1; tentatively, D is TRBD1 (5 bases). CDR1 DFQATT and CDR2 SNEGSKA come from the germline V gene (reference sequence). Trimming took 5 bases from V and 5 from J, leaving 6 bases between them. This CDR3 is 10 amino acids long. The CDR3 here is CSAGGTEAFF. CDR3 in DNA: TGCAGTGCTGGGGGGACTGAAGCTTTCTTT.

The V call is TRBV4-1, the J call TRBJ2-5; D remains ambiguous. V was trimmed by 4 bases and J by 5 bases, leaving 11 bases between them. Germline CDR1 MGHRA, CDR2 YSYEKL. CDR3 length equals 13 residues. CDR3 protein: CASSLTVSETQYF. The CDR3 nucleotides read TGCGCCAGCAGCCTAACAGTGAGTGAGACCCAGTACTTC.

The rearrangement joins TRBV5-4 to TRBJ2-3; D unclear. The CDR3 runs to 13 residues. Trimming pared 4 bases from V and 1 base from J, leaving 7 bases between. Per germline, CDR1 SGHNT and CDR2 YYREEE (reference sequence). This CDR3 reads CASSGPGTDTQYF. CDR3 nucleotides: TGTGCCAGCAGCGGTCCGGGCACAGATACGCAGTATTTT. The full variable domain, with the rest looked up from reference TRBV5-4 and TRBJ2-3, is ETGVTQSPTHLIKTRGQQVTLRCSSQSGHNTVSWYQQALGQGPQFIFQYYREEENGRGNFPPRFSGLQFPNYSSELNVNALELDDSALYLCASSGPGTDTQYFGPGTRLTVL.

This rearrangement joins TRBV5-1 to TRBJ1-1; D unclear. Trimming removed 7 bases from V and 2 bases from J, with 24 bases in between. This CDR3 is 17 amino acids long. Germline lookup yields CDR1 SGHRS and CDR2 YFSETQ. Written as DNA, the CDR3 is TGCGCCAGCGGATACTGGTCTCCGGAGCGGGGAAACACTGAAGCTTTCTTT. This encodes CASGYWSPERGNTEAFF.

In DNA, the CDR3 is TGTGCCAGCAGCTCCCCACCACAAGAGACCCAGTACTTC. Its translation is CASSSPPQETQYF. The V call is TRBV5-6, the J call TRBJ2-5; D ambiguous. Trimming pared 3 bases from V and 2 bases from J, leaving 8 bases between. Per germline, CDR1 SGHDT and CDR2 YYEEEE. The CDR3 covers 13 residues.

CDR3 in amino acids: CASSSLGTGYEKLFF. Here the CDR3 DNA reads TGTGCCAGCTCGTCACTCGGGACAGGGTACGAAAAACTGTTTTTT. V usage is TRBV18 and J usage is TRBJ1-4, with 9 bases fitting TRBD1. Unmatched junction bases numbered 10, after V lost 6 bases and J lost 8 bases. Per germline, CDR1 KGHSH and CDR2 LQKENI. This CDR3 region has 15 residues.

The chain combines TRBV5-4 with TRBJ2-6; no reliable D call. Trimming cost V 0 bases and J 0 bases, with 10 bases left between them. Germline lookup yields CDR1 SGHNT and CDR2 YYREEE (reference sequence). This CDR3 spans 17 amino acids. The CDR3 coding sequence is TGTGCCAGCAGCTTGGATTCGGCGACCTCTGGGGCCAACGTCCTGACTTTC. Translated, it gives CASSLDSATSGANVLTF.

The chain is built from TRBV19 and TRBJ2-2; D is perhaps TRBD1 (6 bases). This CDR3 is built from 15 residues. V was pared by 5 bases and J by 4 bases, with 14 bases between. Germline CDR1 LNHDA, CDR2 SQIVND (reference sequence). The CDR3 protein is CASSLLQGSTGELFF. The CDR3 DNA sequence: TGTGCCAGTAGTCTACTACAGGGAAGCACCGGGGAGCTGTTTTTT.

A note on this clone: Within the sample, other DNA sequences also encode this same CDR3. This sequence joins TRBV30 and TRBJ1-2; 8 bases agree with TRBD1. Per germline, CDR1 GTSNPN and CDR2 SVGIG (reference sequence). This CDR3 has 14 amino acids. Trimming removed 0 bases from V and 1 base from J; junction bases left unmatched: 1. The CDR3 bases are TGTGCCTGGAGTGTACAGGGGGTTAACTATGGCTACACCTTC. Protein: CAWSVQGVNYGYTF. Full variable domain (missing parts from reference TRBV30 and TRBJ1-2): SQTIHQWPATLVQPVGSPLSLECTVEGTSNPNLYWYRQAAGRGLQLLFYSVGIGQISSEVPQNLSASRPQDRQFILSSKKLLLSDSGFYLCAWSVQGVNYGYTFGSGTRLTVV.

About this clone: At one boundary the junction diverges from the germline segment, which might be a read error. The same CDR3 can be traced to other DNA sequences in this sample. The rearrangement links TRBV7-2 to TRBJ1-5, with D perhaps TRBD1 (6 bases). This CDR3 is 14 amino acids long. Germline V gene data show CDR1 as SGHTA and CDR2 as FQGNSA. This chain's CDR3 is CASSLAGANQPQHF. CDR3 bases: TGTGCCAGCAGCCTAGCAGGGGCTAATCAGCCCCAGCATTTT.

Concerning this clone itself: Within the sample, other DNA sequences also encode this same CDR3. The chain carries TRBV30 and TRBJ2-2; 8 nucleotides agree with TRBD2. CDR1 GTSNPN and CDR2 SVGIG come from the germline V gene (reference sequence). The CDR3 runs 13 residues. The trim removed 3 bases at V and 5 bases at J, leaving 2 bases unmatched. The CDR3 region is CAWRGLGTGELFF. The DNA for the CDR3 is TGTGCCTGGAGGGGACTAGGAACCGGGGAGCTGTTTTTT. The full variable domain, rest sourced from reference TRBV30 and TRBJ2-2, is SQTIHQWPATLVQPVGSPLSLECTVEGTSNPNLYWYRQAAGRGLQLLFYSVGIGQISSEVPQNLSASRPQDRQFILSSKKLLLSDSGFYLCAWRGLGTGELFFGEGSRLTVL.

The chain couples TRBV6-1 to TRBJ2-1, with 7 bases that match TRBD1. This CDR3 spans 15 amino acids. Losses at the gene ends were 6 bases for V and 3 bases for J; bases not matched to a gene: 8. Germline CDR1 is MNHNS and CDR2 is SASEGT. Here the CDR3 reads CASRKGQNYYNEQFF. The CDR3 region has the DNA TGTGCCAGCAGGAAGGGACAGAATTACTACAATGAGCAGTTCTTC.

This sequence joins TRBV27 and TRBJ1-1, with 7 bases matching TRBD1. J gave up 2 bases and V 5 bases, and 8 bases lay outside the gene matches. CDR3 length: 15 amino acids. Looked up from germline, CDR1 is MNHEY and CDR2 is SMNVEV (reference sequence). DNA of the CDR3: TGTGCCAGCAGTGACCCGGGACAGCTAAACACTGAAGCTTTCTTT. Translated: CASSDPGQLNTEAFF.

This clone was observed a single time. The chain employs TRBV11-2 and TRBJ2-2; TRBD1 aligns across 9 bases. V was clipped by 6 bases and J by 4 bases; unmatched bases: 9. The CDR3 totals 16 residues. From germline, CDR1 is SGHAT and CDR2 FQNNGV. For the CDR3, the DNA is TGTGCCAGCAGACCCCCAGGGACAGGGCGCACCGGGGAGCTGTTTTTT. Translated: CASRPPGTGRTGELFF. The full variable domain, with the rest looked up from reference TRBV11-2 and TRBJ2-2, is EAGVAQSPRYKIIEKRQSVAFWCNPISGHATLYWYQQILGQGPKLLIQFQNNGVVDDSQLPKDRFSAERLKGVDSTLKIQPAKLEDSAVYLCASRPPGTGRTGELFFGEGSRLTVL.

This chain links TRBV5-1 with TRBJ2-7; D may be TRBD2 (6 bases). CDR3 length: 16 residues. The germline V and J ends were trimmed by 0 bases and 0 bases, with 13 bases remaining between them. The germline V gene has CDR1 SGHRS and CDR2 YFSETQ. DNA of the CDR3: TGCGCCAGCAGCTTGGAATTCTCCGGGGGCTCCTACGAGCAGTACTTC. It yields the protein CASSLEFSGGSYEQYF.

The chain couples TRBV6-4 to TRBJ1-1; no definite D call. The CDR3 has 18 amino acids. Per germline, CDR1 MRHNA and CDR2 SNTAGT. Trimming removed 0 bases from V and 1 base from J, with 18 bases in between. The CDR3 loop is CASSDSLMNDMENTEAFF. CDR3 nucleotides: TGTGCCAGCAGTGACTCGCTGATGAACGACATGGAGAACACTGAAGCTTTCTTT.

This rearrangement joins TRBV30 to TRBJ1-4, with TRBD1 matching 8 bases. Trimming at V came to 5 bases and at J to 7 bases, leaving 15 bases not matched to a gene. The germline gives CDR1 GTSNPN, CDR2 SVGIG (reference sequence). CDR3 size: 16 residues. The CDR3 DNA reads TGTGCCTGGGCAGACAGGGGAAGAGATCTCGGTGAAAAACTGTTTTTT. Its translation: CAWADRGRDLGEKLFF.

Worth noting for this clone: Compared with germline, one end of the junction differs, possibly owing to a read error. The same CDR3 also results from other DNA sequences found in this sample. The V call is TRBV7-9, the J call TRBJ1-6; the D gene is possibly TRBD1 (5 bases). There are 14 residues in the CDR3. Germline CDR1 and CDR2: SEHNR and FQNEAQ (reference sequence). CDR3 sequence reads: CASSLAGTNSPLHF. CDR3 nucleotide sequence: TGTGCCAGCAGCCTAGCCGGGACTAATTCACCCCTCCACTTT. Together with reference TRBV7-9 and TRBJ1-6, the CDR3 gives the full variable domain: DTGVSQNPRHKITKRGQNVTFRCDPISEHNRLYWYRQTLGQGPEFLTYFQNEAQLEKSRLLSDRFSAERPKGSFSTLEIQRTEQGDSAMYLCASSLAGTNSPLHFGNGTRLTVT.

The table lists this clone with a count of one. The CDR3 nucleotides read TGCGCCAGCACGAGAGAGGGACTGTACCAAGAGACCCAGTACTTC. Its translation is CASTREGLYQETQYF. V gene TRBV5-1 combines with J gene TRBJ2-5; D is perhaps TRBD2 (6 bases). V was shortened by 6 bases and J by 0 bases, with 15 bases between the two germline ends. The CDR3 length is 15 residues. CDR1 is SGHRS and CDR2 is YFSETQ in the germline V gene. The full variable domain, in which reference TRBV5-1 and TRBJ2-5 provide the parts outside the CDR3, is KAGVTQTPRYLIKTRGQQVTLSCSPISGHRSVSWYQQTPGQGLQFLFEYFSETQRNKGNFPGRFSGRQFSNSRSEMNVSTLELGDSALYLCASTREGLYQETQYFGPGTRLLVL.

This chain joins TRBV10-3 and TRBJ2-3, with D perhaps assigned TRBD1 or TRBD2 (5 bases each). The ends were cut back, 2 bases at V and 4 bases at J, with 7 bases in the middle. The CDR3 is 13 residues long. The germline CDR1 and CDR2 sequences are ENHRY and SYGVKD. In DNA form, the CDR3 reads TGTGCCATCAGTGAGATGGGGGCAGATACGCAGTATTTT. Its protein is CAISEMGADTQYF.

This CDR3 is CAWSNRQDWSPLHF. The CDR3 nucleotides read TGTGCCTGGAGTAACCGACAGGATTGGTCACCCCTCCACTTT. The chain joins TRBV30 to TRBJ1-6; possible D gene TRBD1, 6 bases. Germline V gives CDR1 GTSNPN, CDR2 SVGIG (reference sequence). Trimming removed 2 bases at V and 10 bases at J, with 15 bases between. CDR3 length: 14 residues.